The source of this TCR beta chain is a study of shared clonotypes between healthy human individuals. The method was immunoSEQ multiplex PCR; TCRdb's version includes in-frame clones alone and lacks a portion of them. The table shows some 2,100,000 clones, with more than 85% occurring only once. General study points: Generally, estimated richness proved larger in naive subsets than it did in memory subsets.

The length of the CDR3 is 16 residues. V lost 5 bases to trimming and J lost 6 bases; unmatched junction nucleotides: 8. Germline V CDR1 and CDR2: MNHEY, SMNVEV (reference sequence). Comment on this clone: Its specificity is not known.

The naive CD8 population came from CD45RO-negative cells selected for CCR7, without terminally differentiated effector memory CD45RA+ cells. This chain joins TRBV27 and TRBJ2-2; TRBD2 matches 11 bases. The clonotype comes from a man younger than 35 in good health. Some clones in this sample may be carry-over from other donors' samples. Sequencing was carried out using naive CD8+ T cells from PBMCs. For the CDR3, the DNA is TGTGCCAGCAGTGGGAGAGTAGCGGGAGGGCCCGGGGAGCTGTTTTTT. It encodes CASSGRVAGGPGELFF.